This TCR beta chain was sequenced in a study of regulatory T cells in long-lasting Graves disease. Study-level results: Favored gene segments in persistent disease were TRBV28, TRBJ1-2 and TRBJ2-5. Persistent Graves' patients showed less TCR diversity than newly diagnosed patients showed.

The table lists this clonotype with many counts. Its antigen is still unknown. The sample's time point: newly diagnosed GD, antithyroid drugs for less than 3 months. Isolated PBMC RNA provided the starting material for the TCR library. This CDR3 is 13 amino acids long. CDR1 DFQATT and CDR2 SNEGSKA come from the germline V gene (reference sequence). V was cut by 6 bases and J by 2 bases, with 11 bases left in between. For TCR beta, libraries came from iRepertoire HTBI primers and Arm-PCR of CDR3 regions. TCRdb independently ran MiXCR on the multiplex PCR reads; one entry per CDR3 protein. The sample has approximately 300,000 distinct CDR3 sequences, 15% to 20% seen once.

Source: peripheral blood mononuclear cells (PBMCs), taken at new diagnosis, from a patient treated with antithyroid drugs. The source is a female donor with Graves disease. The chain combines TRBV20-1 with TRBJ2-1; D may be TRBD1 (5 bases). CDR3 nucleotide sequence: TGCAGTGCCAGACAGAGAACCTACAATGAGCAGTTCTTC. It encodes CSARQRTYNEQFF.